This TCR beta chain was sequenced in a study of control samples from healthy donors and cancer patients. The V gene lost 5 bases and the J gene lost 6 bases, with 21 bases spanning the gap. Germline V gene sequence: CDR1 SGHTA, CDR2 FQGNSA. This CDR3 has 16 amino acids. The assay was immunoSEQ multiplex PCR, and TCRdb's table has in-frame clones only and misses some. The sample yields 210,000 or so clones, about 89% seen once. Sequenced material: blood. This sequence joins TRBV7-2 and TRBJ2-3; TRBD1 might be the D (6 bases). The TCR sequence derives from a man aged 25-45 years in good health. CDR3 in DNA: TGTGCCAGCAGCGAGAGATCGGGACACAGTGGGGATACGCAGTATTTT. Translation gives CASSERSGHSGDTQYF. Full variable domain (outside the CDR3, taken from reference TRBV7-2 and TRBJ2-3): GAGVSQSPSNKVTEKGKDVELRCDPISGHTALYWYRQSLGQGLEFLIYFQGNSAPDKSGLPSDRFSAERTGGSVSTLTIQRTQQEDSAVYLCASSERSGHSGDTQYFGPGTRLTVL.